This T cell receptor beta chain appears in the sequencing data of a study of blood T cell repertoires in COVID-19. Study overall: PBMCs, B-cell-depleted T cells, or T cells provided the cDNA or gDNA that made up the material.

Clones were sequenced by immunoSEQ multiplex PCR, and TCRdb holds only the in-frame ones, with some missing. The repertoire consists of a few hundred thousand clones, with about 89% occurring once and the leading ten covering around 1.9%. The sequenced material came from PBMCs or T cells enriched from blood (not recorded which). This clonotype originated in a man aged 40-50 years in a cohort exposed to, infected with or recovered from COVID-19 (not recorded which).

The CDR3 nucleotides are TGCGCCAGCAGCTTGGAGAATTTGGGGACAAACACAGATACGCAGTATTTT. Translating it yields CASSLENLGTNTDTQYF. The V call is TRBV5-1, the J call TRBJ2-3; perhaps TRBD1 as D (6 bases). There are 17 residues in the CDR3. With 0 bases removed from V and 2 bases from J, the gap between germline ends came to 16 bases. Germline CDR1 is SGHRS and CDR2 is YFSETQ.